This TCR beta chain was sequenced in a study of blood T cell repertoires in COVID-19. Method: immunoSEQ multiplex PCR; TCRdb's copy keeps in-frame clones and lacks some. The table records 130,000 to 150,000 clones, about 80% of them present only once. Enrollees, roughly 18 to 89 years old, lived in 25 or so US areas. The TCR sequence derives from a man over 45 who had recovered from COVID-19. The sequencing sample was made of PBMCs or T cells enriched from blood (not recorded which).

In nucleotides, the CDR3 is TGTGCCAGCAGCTCCCAGCGGGGGGGCCCCACAGATACGCAGTATTTT. This codes for CASSSQRGGPTDTQYF. This sequence joins TRBV9 and TRBJ2-3, with 10 bases fitting TRBD2. CDR1 is SGDLS and CDR2 is YYNGEE in the germline V gene. The CDR3 has 16 residues. J was trimmed by 2 bases and V by 4 bases; bases with no gene match: 7.